The TCR beta chain under discussion was sequenced for a study of technical replicates of blood from several donors. Clones were sequenced by immunoSEQ multiplex PCR, and TCRdb holds only the in-frame ones, with some missing. The sample includes more than 65,000 clones, roughly 94% of them seen just once. The CDR3 spans 15 residues. Per the germline V gene, CDR1 is LNHDA and CDR2 is SQIVND (reference sequence). Between the trimmed V and J ends, which lost 4 bases and 4 bases, there was a span of 14 bases. The gene calls are TRBV19 and TRBJ2-1; D perhaps matches TRBD2 (7 bases). The sample taken for sequencing was T cells isolated from PBMCs. This TCR was recovered from a human donor in good health. CDR3 amino acids: CASSSRGGAYNEQFF. CDR3 bases: TGTGCCAGTAGTAGTAGGGGGGGGGCATACAATGAGCAGTTCTTC.